In its sample, the clone carrying this T cell receptor beta chain was seen a few times. Unique molecular identifiers were used in preparing the TCRbeta library. TCRdb reprocessed the PCR reads with MiXCR, giving one entry per CDR3 protein. The repertoire holds 250,000 to 350,000 distinct CDR3 sequences, with almost 10% as singletons. This record comes from a study of T-cell reconstitution after alpha-beta-depleted transplantation in children. Per the germline V gene, CDR1 is LNHDA and CDR2 is SQIVND (reference sequence). This CDR3 spans 14 amino acids. J was trimmed by 5 bases and V by 6 bases; bases with no gene match: 9.

This sample comprised PBMCs from the stem cell graft donor, obtained from the stem cell graft. The chain couples TRBV19 to TRBJ2-5; 7 bases map to TRBD1. The source of this sequence is a human donor who donated a stem cell graft to a child with SCID. Written as DNA, the CDR3 is TGTGCCAGTAGCCAGGGGGATTTCGCGGAGACCCAGTACTTC. It codes for CASSQGDFAETQYF.